This T cell receptor (beta chain) stems from a study of T cells in tuberculosis. The sample's time point: new active TB diagnosis, blood taken before or within 7 days of starting treatment. CDR1 is LGHNA, CDR2 YSLEER, per germline. The CDR3 spans 15 residues. Trimming took 4 bases from V and 1 from J; bases not matched to a gene: 4. The protocol was immunoSEQ multiplex PCR, while the TCRdb copy is restricted to in-frame clones and leaves out a portion. The profile shows some 49,000 clones, roughly 95% of them singletons. The clonotype comes from an adult with tuberculosis. This specimen consisted of PBMCs, obtained at tuberculosis diagnosis. The chain links TRBV4-3 to TRBJ1-2, with 9 bases lining up with TRBD1. CDR3 DNA: TGCGCCAGCAGCCCCGGGACAGGGATTAACTATGGCTACACCTTC. Translated: CASSPGTGINYGYTF.